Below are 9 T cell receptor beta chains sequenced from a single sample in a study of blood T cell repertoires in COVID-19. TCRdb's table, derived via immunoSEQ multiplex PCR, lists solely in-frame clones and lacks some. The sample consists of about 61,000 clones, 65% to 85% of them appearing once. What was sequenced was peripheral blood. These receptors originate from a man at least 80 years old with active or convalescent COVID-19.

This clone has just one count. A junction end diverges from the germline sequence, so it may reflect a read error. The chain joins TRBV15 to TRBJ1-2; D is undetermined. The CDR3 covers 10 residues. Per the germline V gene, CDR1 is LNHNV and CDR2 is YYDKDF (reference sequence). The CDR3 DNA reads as TGTGCCACCACGGGGTATGCCTACACCTTC. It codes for CATTGYAYTF.

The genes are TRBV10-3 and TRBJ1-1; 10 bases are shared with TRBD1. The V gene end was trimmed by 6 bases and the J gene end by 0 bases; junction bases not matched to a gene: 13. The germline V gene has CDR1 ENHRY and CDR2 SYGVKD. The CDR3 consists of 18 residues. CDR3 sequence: CAIRTGTGVESVNTEAFF. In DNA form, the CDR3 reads TGTGCCATCAGAACCGGGACAGGGGTTGAGTCGGTGAACACTGAAGCTTTCTTT.

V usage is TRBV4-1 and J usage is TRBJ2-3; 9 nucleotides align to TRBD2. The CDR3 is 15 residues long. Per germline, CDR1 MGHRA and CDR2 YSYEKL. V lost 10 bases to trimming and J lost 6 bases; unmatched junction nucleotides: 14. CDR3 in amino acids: CAISTGGLAGDTQYF. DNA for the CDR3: TGCGCCATTTCGACTGGGGGACTAGCAGGTGATACGCAGTATTTT.

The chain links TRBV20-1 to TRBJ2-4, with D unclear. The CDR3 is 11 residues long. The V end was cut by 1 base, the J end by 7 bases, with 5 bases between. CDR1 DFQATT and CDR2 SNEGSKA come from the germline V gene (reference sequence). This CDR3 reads CSARVGNIQYF. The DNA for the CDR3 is TGCAGTGCTAGAGTCGGGAACATTCAGTACTTC.

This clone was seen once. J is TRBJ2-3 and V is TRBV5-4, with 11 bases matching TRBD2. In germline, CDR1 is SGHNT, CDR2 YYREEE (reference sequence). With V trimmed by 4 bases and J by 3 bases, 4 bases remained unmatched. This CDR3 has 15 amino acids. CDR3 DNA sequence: TGTGCCAGCAGCCTCCTAGCGGGAGGTACAGATACGCAGTATTTT. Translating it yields CASSLLAGGTDTQYF.

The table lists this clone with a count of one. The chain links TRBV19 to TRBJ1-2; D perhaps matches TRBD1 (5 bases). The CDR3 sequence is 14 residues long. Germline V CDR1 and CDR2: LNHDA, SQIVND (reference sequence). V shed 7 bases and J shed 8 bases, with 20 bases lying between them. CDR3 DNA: TGTGCCAGTACCCTATTGGGCAGGGTGATGGGCTACACCTTC. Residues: CASTLLGRVMGYTF. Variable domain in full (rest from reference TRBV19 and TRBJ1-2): DGGITQSPKYLFRKEGQNVTLSCEQNLNHDAMYWYRQDPGQGLRLIYYSQIVNDFQKGDIAEGYSVSREKKESFPLTVTSAQKNPTAFYLCASTLLGRVMGYTFGSGTRLTVV.

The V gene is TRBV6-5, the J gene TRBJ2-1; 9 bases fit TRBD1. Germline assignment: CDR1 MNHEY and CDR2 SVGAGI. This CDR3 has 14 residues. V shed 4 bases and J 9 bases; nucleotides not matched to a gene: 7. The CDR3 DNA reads TGTGCCAGCAGTTTCCTCCGGGACAGGGTTGAGCAGTTCTTC. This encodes CASSFLRDRVEQFF.

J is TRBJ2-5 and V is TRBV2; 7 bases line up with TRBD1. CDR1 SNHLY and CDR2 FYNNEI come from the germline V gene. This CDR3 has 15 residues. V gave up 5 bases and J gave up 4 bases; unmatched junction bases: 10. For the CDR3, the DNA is TGTGCCAGCAGTTCCCAGGGGGTCAACGGAGAGACCCAGTACTTC. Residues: CASSSQGVNGETQYF.

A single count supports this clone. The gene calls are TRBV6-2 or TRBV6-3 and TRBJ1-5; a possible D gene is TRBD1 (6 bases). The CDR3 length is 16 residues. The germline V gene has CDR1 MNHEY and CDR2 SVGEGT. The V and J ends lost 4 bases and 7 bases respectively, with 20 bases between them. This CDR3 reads CASSLAVRGARQPQHF. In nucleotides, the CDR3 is TGTGCCAGCAGTTTGGCCGTACGGGGGGCAAGACAGCCCCAGCATTTT.